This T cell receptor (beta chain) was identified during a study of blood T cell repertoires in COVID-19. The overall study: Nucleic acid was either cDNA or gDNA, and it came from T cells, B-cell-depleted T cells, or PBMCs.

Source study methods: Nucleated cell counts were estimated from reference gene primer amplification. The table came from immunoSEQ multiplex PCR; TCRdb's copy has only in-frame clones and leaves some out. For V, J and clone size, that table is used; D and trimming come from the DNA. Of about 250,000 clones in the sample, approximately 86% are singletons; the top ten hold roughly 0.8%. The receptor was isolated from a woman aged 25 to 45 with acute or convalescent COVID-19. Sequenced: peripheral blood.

The CDR3 loop is CASSLTGGPNYEQYF. The DNA for the CDR3 is TGTGCCAGCAGCTTGACAGGGGGGCCTAACTACGAGCAGTACTTC. The rearrangement links TRBV7-3 to TRBJ2-7; 9 positions match TRBD1. Looked up from germline, CDR1 is SGHTA and CDR2 is FQGTGA. CDR3 length equals 15 residues. Trimming at V came to 3 bases and at J to 3 bases, leaving 6 bases not matched to a gene.